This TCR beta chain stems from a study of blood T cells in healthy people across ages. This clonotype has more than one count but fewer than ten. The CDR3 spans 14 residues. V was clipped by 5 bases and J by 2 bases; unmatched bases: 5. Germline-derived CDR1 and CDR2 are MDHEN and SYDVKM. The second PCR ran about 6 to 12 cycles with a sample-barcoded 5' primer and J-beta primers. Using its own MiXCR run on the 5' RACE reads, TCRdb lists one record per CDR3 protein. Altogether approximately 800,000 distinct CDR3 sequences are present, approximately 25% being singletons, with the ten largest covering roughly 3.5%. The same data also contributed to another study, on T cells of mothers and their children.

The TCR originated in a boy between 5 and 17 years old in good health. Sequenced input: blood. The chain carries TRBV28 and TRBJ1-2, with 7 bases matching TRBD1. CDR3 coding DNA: TGTGCCAGCAGTCCCAGGGACAGCAACTATGGCTACACCTTC. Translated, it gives CASSPRDSNYGYTF.